This note documents a single TCR beta chain sequence. What it binds is not known. PCR was performed using 60 Vbeta and 13 Jbeta primers. Measured with immunoSEQ multiplex PCR; TCRdb has only the in-frame clones, and not every one. Found here are about 170,000 clones, 80% of them singletons; the top ten hold about 2.2%. The record originates from a study of cytomegalovirus exposure and HLA in healthy donors. Study outcomes and limitations: Productive status was seen about 90% or about 30% of the time for most TCR beta V segments in an earlier analysis. In a later analysis, parvovirus B19, influenza, CMV and Epstein-Barr virus appeared linked to several top co-occurrence clusters.

This CDR3 has 15 amino acids. The ends lost 7 bases at V and 8 bases at J; junction bases unmatched: 10. CDR1 and CDR2 (germline): MNHEY, SMNVEV (reference sequence). The receptor was isolated from a male donor in good health and CMV-seronegative. What was sequenced was PBMCs. This chain joins TRBV27 and TRBJ2-1; TRBD2 agrees at 11 bases. CDR3 in DNA: TGTGCCAGCAAGTCGCTTAGCGGGGGGGCGGATGAGCAGTTCTTC. Translation: CASKSLSGGADEQFF.